What follows is one T cell receptor beta chain and its context. The sample belongs to a study of T cell clones after liver transplantation. Study at large: Three of eight recipients were HCV-positive; others had non-autoimmune, non-viral indications. Tolerance: complete withdrawal held at least one year, liver enzymes staying within twice normal.

V shed 4 bases, J shed 0 bases, and the junction held 5 bases outside the gene matches. This CDR3 has 15 residues. CDR1 and CDR2 (germline): SGHRS, YFSETQ. Sequencing was performed with immunoSEQ multiplex PCR; in TCRdb, only in-frame clones are kept and a portion is missing. The data show more than 100,000 clones, with roughly four fifths seen just once and approximately 3% held by the top ten. Sequenced here: CD4+ T cells from blood, sampled around 48 months after liver transplant. The chain links TRBV5-1 to TRBJ2-3, with 7 bases matching TRBD1. The TCR comes from a human patient who received a liver transplant. Some T cells may trace back to the graft donor. The DNA for the CDR3 is TGCGCCAGCAGCGCAGGGGGTTCTAGCACAGATACGCAGTATTTT. It encodes CASSAGGSSTDTQYF.